What follows are 25 T cell receptor beta chains derived from one specimen sequenced in a study of cytomegalovirus exposure and HLA in healthy donors. The PCR made use of 60 Vbeta and 13 Jbeta primers. Measured with immunoSEQ multiplex PCR; TCRdb has only the in-frame clones, and not every one. This sample carries 100,000 or so clones, around 15% of them seen once, and the ten largest clones take over 0.8%. Sequenced material: PBMCs. The receptors shown here come from a female donor in good health and CMV-seronegative.

This clone has a handful of counts. CDR3 sequence reads: CASSRIGQGEKLFF. DNA of the CDR3: TGTGCCAGCAGTCGCATCGGACAGGGAGAAAAACTGTTTTTT. The chain uses TRBV27 and TRBJ1-4; 8 bases agree with TRBD1. The CDR3 is 14 amino acids. The germline gives CDR1 MNHEY, CDR2 SMNVEV (reference sequence). The V gene end was trimmed by 5 bases and the J gene end by 8 bases; junction bases not matched to a gene: 7.

V is TRBV30 and J is TRBJ2-7; TRBD2 might be the D (6 bases). Germline assignment: CDR1 GTSNPN and CDR2 SVGIG (reference sequence). The CDR3 is made up of 13 amino acids. Trimming removed 2 bases from V and 2 bases from J, with 10 bases in between. CDR3 coding DNA: TGTGCCTGGAGTAGCGGGCCCCCCTACGAGCAGTACTTC. Its translation: CAWSSGPPYEQYF.

The rearrangement links TRBV11-3 to TRBJ1-4, with TRBD1 as a possible D gene (5 bases). Per the germline V gene, CDR1 is SGHNT and CDR2 is YENEEA. Trimming cost V 4 bases and J 7 bases, with 10 bases left between them. CDR3 length: 13 amino acids. CDR3 residues: CASSSGPAEKLFF. CDR3 nucleotide sequence: TGTGCCAGCAGCTCAGGGCCAGCTGAAAAACTGTTTTTT. Together with reference TRBV11-3 and TRBJ1-4, the CDR3 gives the full variable domain: EAGVVQSPRYKIIEKKQPVAFWCNPISGHNTLYWYLQNLGQGPELLIRYENEEAVDDSQLPKDRFSAERLKGVDSTLKIQPAELGDSAVYLCASSSGPAEKLFFGSGTQLSVL.

The chain combines TRBV7-2 with TRBJ2-5, with TRBD1 matching over 7 bases. With 5 bases clipped from V and 7 bases from J, the junction kept 13 bases outside the gene matches. Germline V CDR1 and CDR2: SGHTA, FQGNSA. CDR3 size: 15 residues. For the CDR3, the DNA is TGTGCCAGCAGCCCCCGCCAGGGGACAGCAGGGACCCAGTACTTC. Its protein product is CASSPRQGTAGTQYF.

This clone was counted only a few times. The CDR3 coding sequence is TGTGCCATCACAGCGGCCACCACCTACAATGAGCAGTTCTTC. Translation: CAITAATTYNEQFF. The chain uses TRBV6-6 and TRBJ2-1; possible D gene TRBD2, 5 bases. Germline V gene data show CDR1 as MNHNY and CDR2 as SVGAGI (reference sequence). The length of the CDR3 is 14 residues. The V end lost 10 bases, the J end lost 2 bases, and 15 bases lay between the germline ends.

This rearrangement joins TRBV7-8 to TRBJ2-1, with 12 bases fitting TRBD1. Germline loops: CDR1 SGHVS, CDR2 FQNEAQ. J lost 6 bases, V lost 3 bases, and 3 bases had no gene match. The length of the CDR3 is 15 residues. The CDR3 here is CASSFRDRGLNEQFF. The DNA for the CDR3 is TGTGCCAGCAGCTTCCGGGACAGGGGGCTCAATGAGCAGTTCTTC.

The rearrangement joins TRBV29-1 to TRBJ2-7, with TRBD2 matching 13 bases. Germline CDR1 is SQVTM and CDR2 is ANQGSEA. Trimming took 1 base from V and 4 from J; bases not matched to a gene: 4. The CDR3 runs to 15 residues. CDR3 amino acids: CSVEGTSGRMYEQYF. CDR3 coding DNA: TGCAGCGTTGAAGGGACTAGCGGGAGAATGTACGAGCAGTACTTC.

This clone was observed a few times. The rearrangement links TRBV5-1 to TRBJ2-7, with 8 nucleotides matching TRBD2. Germline V gene lookup returns CDR1 SGHRS and CDR2 YFSETQ. The V and J ends lost 4 bases and 3 bases, in that order; junction bases with no gene match: 6. The CDR3 is made up of 14 amino acids. CDR3 sequence reads: CASSLSGTSYEQYF. In DNA, the CDR3 is TGCGCCAGCAGCCTCTCCGGGACTAGCTACGAGCAGTACTTC.

V usage is TRBV30 and J usage is TRBJ1-1, with 7 nucleotides matching TRBD1. This CDR3 is 12 amino acids long. V was clipped by 0 bases and J by 8 bases; unmatched bases: 3. The germline gives CDR1 GTSNPN, CDR2 SVGIG (reference sequence). The CDR3 DNA is TGTGCCTGGAGTGTAGGGGGCCTCGAAGCTTTCTTT. Residues: CAWSVGGLEAFF.

The J gene is TRBJ1-2, the V gene TRBV4-2; TRBD1 agrees at 8 bases. The CDR3 extends over 15 amino acids. J gave up 8 bases and V 2 bases, and 10 bases lay outside the gene matches. CDR1 and CDR2 from the germline V gene are LGHNA and YNFKEQ. The CDR3 loop is CASSQTGEQGEGYTF. Written as DNA, the CDR3 is TGTGCCAGCAGCCAAACGGGGGAACAGGGGGAGGGCTACACCTTC.

The table lists this clone with a few counts. The chain uses TRBV5-6 and TRBJ1-1, with TRBD1 matching over 7 bases. There are 13 residues in the CDR3. CDR1 and CDR2 from the germline V gene are SGHDT and YYEEEE. V gave up 6 bases and J gave up 6 bases; unmatched junction bases: 8. In DNA, the CDR3 is TGTGCCAGCAACCGGGACAGAGGGGCTGAAGCTTTCTTT. Amino acids: CASNRDRGAEAFF. Based on the CDR3 plus reference TRBV5-6 and TRBJ1-1, the full variable domain is DAGVTQSPTHLIKTRGQQVTLRCSPKSGHDTVSWYQQALGQGPQFIFQYYEEEERQRGNFPDRFSGHQFPNYSSELNVNALLLGDSALYLCASNRDRGAEAFFGQGTRLTVV.

This clone was counted between two and nine times. The genes are TRBV5-1 and TRBJ1-1; 9 bases match TRBD1. Per the germline V gene, CDR1 is SGHRS and CDR2 is YFSETQ. The J segment lost 1 base and the V segment lost 9 bases, leaving 4 bases of the junction unmatched. The CDR3 is made up of 13 amino acids. CDR3 in amino acids: CATSGQGNTEAFF. The CDR3 DNA is TGCGCCACTTCGGGACAGGGGAACACTGAAGCTTTCTTT. Full variable domain (missing parts from reference TRBV5-1 and TRBJ1-1): KAGVTQTPRYLIKTRGQQVTLSCSPISGHRSVSWYQQTPGQGLQFLFEYFSETQRNKGNFPGRFSGRQFSNSRSEMNVSTLELGDSALYLCATSGQGNTEAFFGQGTRLTVV.

The chain is built from TRBV4-1 and TRBJ1-5; D not certain. From germline, CDR1 is MGHRA and CDR2 YSYEKL. The CDR3 has 13 residues. Between the trimmed V and J ends, which lost 1 base and 4 bases, there was a span of 5 bases. The CDR3 is CASSQGANQPQHF. The CDR3 nucleotides are TGCGCCAGCAGCCAAGGCGCAAATCAGCCCCAGCATTTT.

The rearrangement uses TRBV7-3 and TRBJ2-2, with 8 bases fitting TRBD2. Germline CDR1 SGHTA, CDR2 FQGTGA. The J segment lost 6 bases and the V segment lost 1 base, leaving 10 bases of the junction unmatched. The CDR3 contains 17 residues. In DNA form, the CDR3 reads TGTGCCAGCAGCTTAAAGGCCGGGGGGGAGGCGGCCGGGGAGCTGTTTTTT. Its protein product is CASSLKAGGEAAGELFF.

The chain uses TRBV4-3 and TRBJ2-3; 10 bases are shared with TRBD2. This CDR3 has 19 amino acids. Germline V gene lookup returns CDR1 LGHNA and CDR2 YSLEER. V trimming: 0 bases; J trimming: 0 bases; junction bases outside the gene matches: 9. For the CDR3, the DNA is TGCGCCAGCAGCCAAGACCCAGCGGGGGGGCCCCTTAGCACAGATACGCAGTATTTT. The encoded protein is CASSQDPAGGPLSTDTQYF.

V is TRBV4-2 and J is TRBJ1-1; TRBD1 is a possible D gene (5 bases). The CDR3 sequence is 17 residues long. Trimming took off 0 bases at V and 6 bases at J, with 20 bases between the two ends. Germline values: CDR1 LGHNA, CDR2 YNFKEQ. The CDR3 bases are TGTGCCAGCAGCCAAGATCGGGTCCAGTCAGGAGGGGCTGAAGCTTTCTTT. Protein sequence: CASSQDRVQSGGAEAFF.

The chain employs TRBV7-2 and TRBJ1-5; D might be TRBD1 (6 bases). The CDR3 extends over 15 amino acids. The V and J ends lost 3 bases and 3 bases respectively, with 12 bases between them. Germline CDR1 is SGHTA and CDR2 is FQGNSA. The DNA of the CDR3 is TGTGCCAGCAGCTTCCCTCCGGGACACAATCAGCCCCAGCATTTT. The encoded protein is CASSFPPGHNQPQHF.

This clone has a handful of counts. The chain carries TRBV14 and TRBJ2-3; 8 bases are shared with TRBD2. J gave up 6 bases and V 0 bases, and 11 bases lay outside the gene matches. The length of the CDR3 is 17 residues. The germline gives CDR1 SGHDN, CDR2 FVKESK. The CDR3 spells CASSQDLIAGLRDTQYF. The CDR3 DNA sequence: TGTGCCAGCAGCCAAGATTTAATAGCGGGGTTGAGGGATACGCAGTATTTT.

V gene TRBV7-2 combines with J gene TRBJ2-4; 9 bases match TRBD1. The CDR3 has 15 residues. Losses at the gene ends were 5 bases for V and 2 bases for J; bases not matched to a gene: 4. Germline V gene lookup returns CDR1 SGHTA and CDR2 FQGNSA. The CDR3 sequence is CASSRDRGTKNIQYF. The CDR3 region has the DNA TGTGCCAGCAGCCGAGACAGGGGGACCAAAAACATTCAGTACTTC.

The CDR3 coding sequence is TGTGCCACCAGCAGAGTTGGAGGGGACAGGGTTCATCAGCCCCAGCATTTT. This codes for CATSRVGGDRVHQPQHF. The chain employs TRBV15 and TRBJ1-5, with 9 bases fitting TRBD1. Per germline, CDR1 LNHNV and CDR2 YYDKDF (reference sequence). Losses at the gene ends were 1 base for V and 5 bases for J; bases not matched to a gene: 9. The CDR3 contains 17 residues.

V usage is TRBV5-4 and J usage is TRBJ1-4, with 7 bases identical to TRBD1. Germline values: CDR1 SGHNT, CDR2 YYREEE (reference sequence). After removal of 3 bases from V and 3 bases from J, the junction contained 5 bases not matched to a gene. The length of the CDR3 is 15 residues. Written as DNA, the CDR3 is TGTGCCAGCAGCTCCACAGGGGACTCTAATGAAAAACTGTTTTTT. It translates to CASSSTGDSNEKLFF.

This clone was observed a handful of times. The chain joins TRBV4-3 to TRBJ2-1; a weak D match, TRBD2 (6 bases). CDR3 size: 15 residues. With 3 bases removed from V and 6 bases from J, the gap between germline ends came to 15 bases. CDR1 is LGHNA and CDR2 is YSLEER in the germline V gene. CDR3 sequence reads: CASSQTWTTPNEQFF. The CDR3 DNA sequence: TGCGCCAGCAGCCAGACTTGGACTACCCCCAATGAGCAGTTCTTC.

This clone came up a few times. This chain joins TRBV30 and TRBJ2-1; a weak D match, TRBD2 (5 bases). The CDR3 loop spans 14 amino acids. Trimming took off 5 bases at V and 3 bases at J, with 14 bases between the two ends. Germline V lookup: CDR1 GTSNPN, CDR2 SVGIG (reference sequence). CDR3 nucleotide sequence: TGTGCCTGGGGGGAGTCTAGTGTCTACAATGAGCAGTTCTTC. Its protein product is CAWGESSVYNEQFF.

V and J are TRBV5-6 and TRBJ2-7; 13 nucleotides agree with TRBD2. Looked up from germline, CDR1 is SGHDT and CDR2 is YYEEEE. This CDR3 is 16 amino acids long. Trimming at V came to 2 bases and at J to 6 bases, leaving 8 bases not matched to a gene. The CDR3 protein is CASSFRTGTSGTEQYF. As DNA, the CDR3 is TGTGCCAGCAGCTTTAGGACCGGGACTAGCGGGACCGAGCAGTACTTC.

This clone was seen a few times. This chain links TRBV13 with TRBJ1-2; weak D call: TRBD1 (5 bases). The CDR3 totals 14 residues. Germline CDR1 reads PRHDT; CDR2 reads FYEKMQ (reference sequence). V lost 5 bases and J lost 2, with 12 bases in between. This chain's CDR3 is CASSRGGVNYGYTF. CDR3 sequence (DNA): TGTGCCAGCAGCCGGGGAGGGGTGAACTATGGCTACACCTTC.